The TCR beta chain described here comes from a study of CD8 T cells in ankylosing spondylitis. With regard to this clonotype: Its antigen remains unknown.

Quantitative barcoded 5'-RACE was used to prepare TCR beta libraries. TCRdb fed the 5' RACE reads into MiXCR, producing one record per CDR3 protein. Altogether about 750,000 distinct CDR3 sequences are present, 15% to 20% being singletons, with the ten largest covering approximately 18%. General study findings and limits: Reported data indicate significant enrichment of disease-linked clones within matched ankylosing spondylitis synovial fluid. Earlier literature documents some of the motif variants in reactive arthritis synovial fluid and blood. It appeared that ankylosing spondylitis blood was characterized by a TCR beta motif of 8 or 9 highly homologous variants. Peripheral blood samples showed relatively rare disease-linked clones, and these clones were CD8+.

The clonotype was recovered from a male donor with ankylosing spondylitis. Sequenced input: blood, either unsorted or a sorted T cell fraction (not recorded which).

This chain's CDR3 is CASSPAREDTQYF. The CDR3 DNA sequence: TGTGCCAGCTCACCAGCCAGGGAAGATACGCAGTATTTT. J is TRBJ2-3 and V is TRBV18; a possible D gene is TRBD1 (5 bases). This CDR3 spans 13 amino acids. V shed 2 bases and J shed 5 bases, with 8 bases lying between them. Germline V CDR1 and CDR2: KGHSH, LQKENI.